These 10 T cell receptor beta chains were sequenced from one sample in a study of T-cell memory formation after mild COVID-19. A single record per CDR3 protein comes from TCRdb applying MiXCR to the 5' RACE reads. The sample yields nearly 110,000 distinct CDR3 sequences, around 15% seen once. Sequencing was performed on PBMCs or a T cell subset sorted from them (not recorded which). The receptor set was obtained from a man younger than 35 who had mild COVID-19 (a few samples of this study predate the infection). Cell type and time point are not known.

This clonotype was counted ten times or more. The chain joins TRBV4-2 to TRBJ2-7; 8 bases are shared with TRBD2. V lost 0 bases, J lost 3 bases, and 4 bases stayed unmatched. Germline V lookup: CDR1 LGHNA, CDR2 YNFKEQ. The length of the CDR3 is 15 residues. The DNA for the CDR3 is TGTGCCAGCAGCCAAGATCTGGCGGGGGGCTACGAGCAGTACTTC. Amino acids: CASSQDLAGGYEQYF.

With regard to this clonotype: A much larger clonotype is one base distant, so this may be a read error. The chain has TRBV12-3 or TRBV12-4 and TRBJ2-5; D assignment may be TRBD1 or TRBD2 (5 bases each). The CDR3 runs to 13 residues. Deletions cut 3 bases from V and 4 bases from J, with 9 bases between. The chain's CDR3 is CASSFRDGETQYF. CDR3 bases: TGTGCCAGCAGTTTCCGGGACGGAGAGACCCAGTACTTC.

This clonotype appeared many times. The chain employs TRBV7-9 and TRBJ1-2; no definite D call. The CDR3 length is 15 residues. Trimming took off 2 bases at V and 5 bases at J, with 15 bases between the two ends. CDR1 SEHNR and CDR2 FQNEAQ come from the germline V gene (reference sequence). For the CDR3, the DNA is TGTGCCAGCAGCTTAAGTTCGGTTTTCGAGTATGGCTACACCTTC. Translated, it gives CASSLSSVFEYGYTF.

This clonotype occurred a few times. V and J are TRBV3-1 and TRBJ2-7, with D hard to call. V gave up 1 base and J gave up 2 bases, with 6 bases separating them. The CDR3 runs to 13 residues. Germline lookup yields CDR1 LGHDT and CDR2 YNNKEL (reference sequence). CDR3 region: CASSQASPYEQYF. CDR3 bases: TGTGCCAGCAGCCAAGCGTCGCCCTACGAGCAGTACTTC.

This clonotype was picked up a small number of times. J is TRBJ1-2 and V is TRBV6-2 or TRBV6-3; D might be TRBD1 (5 bases). The germline CDR1 and CDR2 sequences are MNHEY and SVGEGT. This CDR3 contains 14 residues. Trimming pared 2 bases from V and 6 bases from J, leaving 13 bases between. The CDR3 region has the DNA TGTGCCAGCAGTTACCCCGGGACCGCGGATGGCTACACCTTC. Translated: CASSYPGTADGYTF.

The chain is built from TRBV9 and TRBJ2-3; 8 nucleotides match TRBD2. Trimming took 3 bases from V and 6 from J; bases not matched to a gene: 12. The V gene's germline CDR1 is SGDLS and CDR2 YYNGEE. This CDR3 is built from 16 residues. The CDR3 here is CASSGPFGGGSDTQYF. CDR3 DNA sequence: TGTGCCAGCAGCGGCCCCTTTGGCGGGGGGTCGGATACGCAGTATTTT.

This rearrangement joins TRBV10-1 to TRBJ2-5; D tentatively reads TRBD1 or TRBD2 (5 bases each). Trimming left V 8 bases short and J 5 bases short, with 24 bases between. The germline CDR1 and CDR2 sequences are WNHNN and SYGVQD (reference sequence). This CDR3 has 16 amino acids. CDR3: CASAPGTYLIGETQYF. The CDR3 DNA follows: TGCGCCAGCGCACCCGGGACGTACCTTATCGGGGAGACCCAGTACTTC.

This clonotype turned up a few times. The V call is TRBV4-2, the J call TRBJ2-3, with TRBD2 matching over 7 bases. The V segment lost 4 bases and the J segment 2 bases; nucleotides outside the gene matches: 9. The CDR3 has 16 residues. CDR1 LGHNA and CDR2 YNFKEQ come from the germline V gene. The CDR3 nucleotides are TGTGCCAGCAGCCCAGGAGGCGGGGGAATCACAGATACGCAGTATTTT. Its translation: CASSPGGGGITDTQYF.

J is TRBJ1-1 and V is TRBV7-6, with 10 bases matching TRBD1. The CDR3 has 16 amino acids. Germline CDR1 is SGHVS and CDR2 is FNYEAQ. Trimming removed 4 bases from V and 5 bases from J; junction bases left unmatched: 10. The CDR3 is CASSSSGQGDGTEAFF. CDR3 in DNA: TGTGCCAGCAGCTCCTCCGGACAGGGGGACGGGACTGAAGCTTTCTTT.

This clonotype was seen repeatedly, ten times or more. This chain connects TRBV28 to TRBJ2-4; D is possibly TRBD2 (5 bases). Trimming stripped 5 bases from V and 0 bases from J, with 11 bases between. The CDR3 sequence is 15 residues long. Germline V gives CDR1 MDHEN, CDR2 SYDVKM. The CDR3, as DNA: TGTGCCAGCAGTCCTCGGGATTTAGCCAAAAACATTCAGTACTTC. The encoded protein is CASSPRDLAKNIQYF.